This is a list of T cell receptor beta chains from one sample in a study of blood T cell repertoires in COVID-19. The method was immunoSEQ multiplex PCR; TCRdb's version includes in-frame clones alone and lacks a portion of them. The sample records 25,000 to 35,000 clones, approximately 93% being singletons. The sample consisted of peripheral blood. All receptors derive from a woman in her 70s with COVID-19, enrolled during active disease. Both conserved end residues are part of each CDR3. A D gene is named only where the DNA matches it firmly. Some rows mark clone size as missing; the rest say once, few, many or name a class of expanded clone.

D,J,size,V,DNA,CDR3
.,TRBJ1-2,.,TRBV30,TGTGCCTGGAGCCAGGGGTATGGCTACACCTTC,CAWSQGYGYTF
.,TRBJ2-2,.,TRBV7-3,TGTGCCAGCAGCTTAACTGGACAGAGTACCGGGGAGCTGTTTTTT,CASSLTGQSTGELFF
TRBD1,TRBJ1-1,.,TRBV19,TGTGCCAGTAGGATGGACAGGGAGAACACTGAAGCTTTCTTT,CASRMDRENTEAFF
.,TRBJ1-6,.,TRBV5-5,TGTGCCAGCAGCTTGGAAGAGGCGGGATACACACCCCTCCACTTT,CASSLEEAGYTPLHF
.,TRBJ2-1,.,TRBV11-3,TGTGCCAGCAGCTTAGGGGCGGGAAGAGATGAGCAGTTCTTC,CASSLGAGRDEQFF
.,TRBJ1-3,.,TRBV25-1,TGTGCCAGCAGTGAAGGAACAGGGTTTTTCGCTGGAAACACCATATATTTT,CASSEGTGFFAGNTIYF
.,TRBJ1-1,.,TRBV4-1,TGCGCCAGCAGCCGACCACCCGGGGAACTGAACACTGAAGCTTTCTTT,CASSRPPGELNTEAFF
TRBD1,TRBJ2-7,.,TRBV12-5,TGTGCTAGTGGTTTGGTGGTGGGGACTACCGGGACAGGGCCCTACGAGCAGTACTTC,CASGLVVGTTGTGPYEQYF
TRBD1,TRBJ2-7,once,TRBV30,TGTGCCTGCCGCGACAGGGGGCCCTACGAGCAGTACTTC,CACRDRGPYEQYF
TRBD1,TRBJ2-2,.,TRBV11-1,TGTGCCAGCAGCATACAGGGGGCGAACACCGGGGAGCTGTTTTTT,CASSIQGANTGELFF
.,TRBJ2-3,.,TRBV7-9,TGTGCCAGCAGCCACCCCAACAGGGATTCCCCTACAGATACGCAGTATTTT,CASSHPNRDSPTDTQYF
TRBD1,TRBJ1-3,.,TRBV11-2,TGTGCCAGCAGCGGGACAGGGGGCGGAAACACCATATATTTT,CASSGTGGGNTIYF
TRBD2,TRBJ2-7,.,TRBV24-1,TGTGCCACCTCCGTAGCGGGAGGCGAGCAGTACTTC,CATSVAGGEQYF
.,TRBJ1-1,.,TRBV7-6,TGTGCCAGCAGCTTGATAGGGGCTGAAGCTTTCTTT,CASSLIGAEAFF
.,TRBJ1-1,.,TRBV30,TGTGCCTGGAGTCCCGGGGACACTGAAGCTTTCTTT,CAWSPGDTEAFF
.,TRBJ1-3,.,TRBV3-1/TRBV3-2,TGTGCCAGCAGCCAGCAGAACTCTGGAAACACCATATATTTT,CASSQQNSGNTIYF
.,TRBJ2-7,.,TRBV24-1,TGTGCCACCAGTGGCGGTGGCGGGTCCCTCACGGGCGAGCAGTACTTC,CATSGGGGSLTGEQYF
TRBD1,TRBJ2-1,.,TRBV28,TGTGCCAGCAGCTCCGGACAGGGGGAAAACAATGAGCAGTTCTTC,CASSSGQGENNEQFF
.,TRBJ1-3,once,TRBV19,TGTGCCAGTAGTATTTCCCTTGGAGGCTCTGGAAACACCATATATTTT,CASSISLGGSGNTIYF
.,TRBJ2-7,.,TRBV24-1,TGTGCCACCAGTGATCTGACTAGGGTCGAGCAGTACTTC,CATSDLTRVEQYF
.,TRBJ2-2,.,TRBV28,TGTGCCAGCAGTTTATCCCCTCCCGGGGAGCTGTTTTTT,CASSLSPPGELFF
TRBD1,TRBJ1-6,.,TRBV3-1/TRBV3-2,TGTGCCAGCAGCCAAGGGGGATGGGACAGGGCCGGTTCACCCCTCCACTTT,CASSQGGWDRAGSPLHF
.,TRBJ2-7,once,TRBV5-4,TGTGCCAGCAGCCCCGGGGTGAACCTTCCTTACGAGCAGTACTTC,CASSPGVNLPYEQYF
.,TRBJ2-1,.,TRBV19,TGTGCCAGTAACCACGGGGAATTGATCAATGAGCAGTTCTTC,CASNHGELINEQFF
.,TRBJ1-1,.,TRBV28,TGTGCCAGCAGTTCCCATTCGACAGGTCAGAACACTGAAGCTTTCTTT,CASSSHSTGQNTEAFF
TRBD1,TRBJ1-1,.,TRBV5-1,TGCGCCAGCAGCCCCCCGAACTCCGGGACAGGGAACACTGAAGCTTTCTTT,CASSPPNSGTGNTEAFF
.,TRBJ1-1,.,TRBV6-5,TGTGCCAGCACGGACAGTTTGAACACTGAAGCTTTCTTT,CASTDSLNTEAFF
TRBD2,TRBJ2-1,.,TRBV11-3,TGTGCCAGCAGCTTAGGGACTAGCGGGGGTAATGAGCAGTTCTTC,CASSLGTSGGNEQFF
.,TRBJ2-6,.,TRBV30,TGTGCCTGGTGGCTTCCGGGCTCTGGGGCCAACGTCCTGACTTTC,CAWWLPGSGANVLTF
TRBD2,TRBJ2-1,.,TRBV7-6,TGTGCCAGCAGCTTAGCGAACCCCACGGGAGGTGGAGAGCAGTTCTTC,CASSLANPTGGGEQFF
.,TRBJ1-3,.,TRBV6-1,TGTGCCAGCAGTGAAGGCCCCGCAGGGCCGGGAAACACCATATATTTT,CASSEGPAGPGNTIYF
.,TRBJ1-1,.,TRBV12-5,TGTGCTAGTGGTCAGGACAGTGTCGGAGCTTTCTTT,CASGQDSVGAFF
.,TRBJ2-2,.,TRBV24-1,TGTGCCACCAGTGAGCAGGGGTGGAACACCGGGGAGCTGTTTTTT,CATSEQGWNTGELFF
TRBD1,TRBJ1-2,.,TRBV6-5,TGTGCCAGCACCGAGGACAGGGTGAATGGCTACACCTTC,CASTEDRVNGYTF
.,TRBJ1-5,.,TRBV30,TGTGCCTGGAGTGGAGCTTCAAATCAGCCCCAGCATTTT,CAWSGASNQPQHF
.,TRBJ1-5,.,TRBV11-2,TGTGCCAGCAGCCCCCGGGGGGTCAATCAGCCCCAGCATTTT,CASSPRGVNQPQHF
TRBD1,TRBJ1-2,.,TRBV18,TGTGCCAGCTTTACCCAGACAGGGTTCGGCTACACCTTC,CASFTQTGFGYTF
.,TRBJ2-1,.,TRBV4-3,TGCGCCAGCACACCGGGACTCGCGGGTACGAATGAGCAGTTCTTC,CASTPGLAGTNEQFF
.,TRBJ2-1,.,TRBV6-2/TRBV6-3,TGTGCCAGCAGTTACTCGGGCGTACCCAGCTATGAGCAGTTCTTC,CASSYSGVPSYEQFF
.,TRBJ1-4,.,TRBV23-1,TGCGCCAGCAGTCAAAGAAAAAGCTGGGGGGAAGAAAAACTGTTTTTT,CASSQRKSWGEEKLFF
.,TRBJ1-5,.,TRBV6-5,TGTGCCAGCAGCGACTCACCCGGTGGGTATCAGCCCCAGCATTTT,CASSDSPGGYQPQHF
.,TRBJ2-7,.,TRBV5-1,TGCGCCAGCAGCTTGTCCCGGAGTGGCGAGCAGTACTTC,CASSLSRSGEQYF